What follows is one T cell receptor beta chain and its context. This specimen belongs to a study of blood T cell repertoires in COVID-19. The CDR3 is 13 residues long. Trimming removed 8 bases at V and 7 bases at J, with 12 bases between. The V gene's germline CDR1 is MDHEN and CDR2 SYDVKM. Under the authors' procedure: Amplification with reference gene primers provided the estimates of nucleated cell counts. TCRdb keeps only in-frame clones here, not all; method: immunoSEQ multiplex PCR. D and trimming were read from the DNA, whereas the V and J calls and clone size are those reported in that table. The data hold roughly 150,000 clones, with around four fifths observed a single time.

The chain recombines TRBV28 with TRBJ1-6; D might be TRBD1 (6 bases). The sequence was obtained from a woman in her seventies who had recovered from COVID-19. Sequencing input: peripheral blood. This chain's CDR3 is CASRQDPNSPLHF. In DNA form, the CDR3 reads TGTGCCAGCCGACAGGACCCCAATTCACCCCTCCACTTT.